A selection of T cell receptor beta chains follows, all from one sample in a study of cytomegalovirus exposure and HLA in healthy donors. Profiled with immunoSEQ multiplex PCR; TCRdb holds only in-frame clones, not every one. The data hold some 150,000 clones, with 60% to 85% observed a single time. The sequenced sample consisted of PBMCs. The origin of the receptors is a man aged 50-59 years in good health and CMV-seropositive. The CDR3 runs from the conserved cysteine through the conserved F or W. Each record gives: clone size, D gene, V gene, J gene, CDR3 DNA, CDR3 protein. A D gene is named only where the DNA matches it firmly. Where a row states a size, it is once, few, many or the class of an expanded clone; other rows omit it.

size: NA
D: TRBD1
V: TRBV5-1
J: TRBJ1-1
DNA: TGCGCCAGCAGCTTGGACGGACAGGGGAACACTGAAGCTTTCTTT
CDR3: CASSLDGQGNTEAFF

size: NA
D: NA
V: TRBV30
J: TRBJ1-5
DNA: TGTGCCTGGGCTTCCCGGGTGGATCAGCCCCAGCATTTT
CDR3: CAWASRVDQPQHF

size: NA
D: TRBD1
V: TRBV5-5
J: TRBJ1-4
DNA: TGTGCCAGCAGCGGGACAGGAGGGAATTTTGAAAAACTGTTTTTT
CDR3: CASSGTGGNFEKLFF

size: few
D: NA
V: TRBV21-1
J: TRBJ2-1
DNA: TGTGCCAGCAGCAAGGGGACAGTGGGTGAGCAGTTCTTC
CDR3: CASSKGTVGEQFF

size: NA
D: NA
V: TRBV7-8
J: TRBJ1-2
DNA: TGTGCCAGCAGCAAGAAAAACAGGGATAACTATGGCTACACCTTC
CDR3: CASSKKNRDNYGYTF

size: once
D: NA
V: TRBV6-5
J: TRBJ1-5
DNA: TGTGCCAGCAGTTCCCGGGGGGCGTATAGCAATCAGCCCCAGCATTTT
CDR3: CASSSRGAYSNQPQHF

size: few
D: NA
V: TRBV19
J: TRBJ1-1
DNA: TGTGCCAGTAGTATGCAAGTCGGGGTCGCTTTCTTT
CDR3: CASSMQVGVAFF

size: few
D: NA
V: TRBV29-1
J: TRBJ2-2
DNA: TGCAGCGTTGGACATGTCTCCATCCCGGGATTAGCTGGCCCGCCGTGGGTCACCGGGGAGCTGTTTTTT
CDR3: CSVGHVSIPGLAGPPWVTGELFF

size: NA
D: TRBD1
V: TRBV2
J: TRBJ1-4
DNA: TGTGCCCTACGGAACAGGGGCATTAATGAAAAACTGTTTTTT
CDR3: CALRNRGINEKLFF

size: NA
D: TRBD2
V: TRBV4-2
J: TRBJ2-2
DNA: TGTGCCAGCAGCCAAGATTGGGGCGGGAGGGCCAGAACCGGGGAGCTGTTTTTT
CDR3: CASSQDWGGRARTGELFF

size: few
D: TRBD2
V: TRBV4-1
J: TRBJ2-1
DNA: TGCGCCAGCAGCCCGACTAGCGCATTCTACAATGAGCAGTTCTTC
CDR3: CASSPTSAFYNEQFF

size: once
D: NA
V: TRBV6-5
J: TRBJ2-5
DNA: TGTGCCAGCAGCCCATTCCAAGAGACCCAGTACTTC
CDR3: CASSPFQETQYF

size: few
D: TRBD2
V: TRBV28
J: TRBJ2-7
DNA: TGTGCCAGCAGTTTACTATCCGGGTCTAGCGGGAGTATTGAGCAGTACTTC
CDR3: CASSLLSGSSGSIEQYF

size: NA
D: NA
V: TRBV5-6
J: TRBJ2-7
DNA: TGTGCCAGCAGCCGTACAGGTCTCTACGAGCAGTACTTC
CDR3: CASSRTGLYEQYF

size: NA
D: NA
V: TRBV9
J: TRBJ2-5
DNA: TGTGCCAGCAGCCCGCGCGATCACCAACAGGGCCCGCAGACCCAGTACTTC
CDR3: CASSPRDHQQGPQTQYF

size: few
D: NA
V: TRBV21-1
J: TRBJ2-1
DNA: TGTGCCAGCACCTTAGCGGGAGAGCTATACAATGAGCAGTTCTTC
CDR3: CASTLAGELYNEQFF

size: NA
D: TRBD2
V: TRBV2
J: TRBJ2-3
DNA: TGTGCCAGCAGTCTGCGGCCACTAGCGGGGGGGGATACGCAGTATTTT
CDR3: CASSLRPLAGGDTQYF

size: NA
D: NA
V: TRBV5-1
J: TRBJ2-7
DNA: TGCGCCAGCAGCTTGATTCCTTCCCACGAGCAGTACTTC
CDR3: CASSLIPSHEQYF

size: NA
D: TRBD1
V: TRBV5-1
J: TRBJ2-5
DNA: TGCGCCAGCAGCTTAGGGACAGTCTACCCACAAGAGACCCAGTACTTC
CDR3: CASSLGTVYPQETQYF

size: NA
D: TRBD2
V: TRBV5-1
J: TRBJ2-5
DNA: TGCGCCAGCACTCCCCCGGGGGGCCAAGAGACCCAGTACTTC
CDR3: CASTPPGGQETQYF

size: few
D: NA
V: TRBV7-9
J: TRBJ2-7
DNA: TGTGCCAGCACCCCAGGGGACACCTACGAGCAGTACTTC
CDR3: CASTPGDTYEQYF

size: NA
D: TRBD1
V: TRBV6-5
J: TRBJ1-6
DNA: TGTGCCAGCAGCCGAGACAGGGGGCTTTCACCCCTCCACTTT
CDR3: CASSRDRGLSPLHF

size: NA
D: NA
V: TRBV5-1
J: TRBJ2-7
DNA: TGCGCCAGCAGCTCCCCTCCTAGCGCAGCCGCCTCCTACGAGCAGTACTTC
CDR3: CASSSPPSAAASYEQYF

size: once
D: TRBD2
V: TRBV11-2
J: TRBJ2-5
DNA: TGTGCCAGCAGCTTGTCTAGCGGGAGTTGGCAAGAGACCCAGTACTTC
CDR3: CASSLSSGSWQETQYF

size: NA
D: TRBD2
V: TRBV18
J: TRBJ2-5
DNA: TGTGCCAGCTCACGTCCGGGAGGATGGGAAGAGACCCAGTACTTC
CDR3: CASSRPGGWEETQYF

size: NA
D: TRBD2
V: TRBV29-1
J: TRBJ2-3
DNA: TGCAGCGTTGAAACGGCGGGAGGGGCCATAGATACGCAGTATTTT
CDR3: CSVETAGGAIDTQYF

size: NA
D: TRBD1
V: TRBV19
J: TRBJ1-5
DNA: TGTGCCAGTAGCGCCCCTGGGACAGCTGCCTATAGCAATCAGCCCCAGCATTTT
CDR3: CASSAPGTAAYSNQPQHF

size: once
D: NA
V: TRBV27
J: TRBJ1-1
DNA: TGTGCCAGCAGTTTAGAACATCGGAACACTGAAGCTTTCTTT
CDR3: CASSLEHRNTEAFF

size: NA
D: NA
V: TRBV5-4
J: TRBJ2-7
DNA: TGTGCCAGCAGCCCGGGACAAACCTACGAGCAGTACTTC
CDR3: CASSPGQTYEQYF

size: NA
D: NA
V: TRBV28
J: TRBJ1-1
DNA: TGTGCCAGCAGTTTCCCGACAGCGACGAACACTGAAGCTTTCTTT
CDR3: CASSFPTATNTEAFF

size: NA
D: NA
V: TRBV28
J: TRBJ2-5
DNA: TGTGCCAGCAGTTTAGAGAGCCCAGAGACCCAGTACTTC
CDR3: CASSLESPETQYF